Following are 32 T cell receptor beta chains from one sample sequenced in a study of T cell changes during pregnancy in multiple sclerosis. Profiling relied on immunoSEQ multiplex PCR, and the TCRdb table lists in-frame clones only, not all of them. The sample contains about 87,000 clones, 80% to 95% of which appear only once. Sequencing used peripheral blood, obtained in the third trimester of pregnancy. The source of these receptors is a female donor in good health, enrolled as a control in a pregnancy study.

The chain links TRBV28 to TRBJ1-3; D may be TRBD1 (5 bases). The germline V gene has CDR1 MDHEN and CDR2 SYDVKM. V shed 6 bases and J shed 2 bases, with 14 bases lying between them. This CDR3 is 15 amino acids long. Written as DNA, the CDR3 is TGTGCCAGCAGGGGCAGGGATCTGGCTGGAAACACCATATATTTT. Amino acids: CASRGRDLAGNTIYF.

This chain uses TRBV4-1 with TRBJ1-4; 9 bases align to TRBD1. CDR1 is MGHRA and CDR2 is YSYEKL in the germline V gene. This CDR3 has 20 residues. Trimming removed 0 bases from V and 4 bases from J; junction bases left unmatched: 15. CDR3 region: CASSQDDRSDRGLDNEKLFF. The DNA of the CDR3 is TGCGCCAGCAGCCAAGATGACCGCTCAGACAGGGGGTTAGATAATGAAAAACTGTTTTTT.

The rearrangement links TRBV10-3 to TRBJ2-1; 7 bases fit TRBD2. V shed 0 bases, J shed 7 bases, and the junction held 9 bases outside the gene matches. CDR1 is ENHRY and CDR2 is SYGVKD in the germline V gene. CDR3 size: 16 residues. This CDR3 is CAISESGGGPVNEQFF. Written as DNA, the CDR3 is TGTGCCATCAGTGAGTCGGGGGGAGGGCCCGTAAATGAGCAGTTCTTC.

The chain carries TRBV5-1 and TRBJ2-3, with 8 bases identical to TRBD2. Germline V gene lookup returns CDR1 SGHRS and CDR2 YFSETQ. This CDR3 comprises 14 residues. V was clipped by 4 bases and J by 2 bases; unmatched bases: 3. CDR3 DNA sequence: TGCGCCAGCAGCCCGGGGGGGCCCACAGATACGCAGTATTTT. Translated, it gives CASSPGGPTDTQYF. The whole variable domain, filled in from reference TRBV5-1 and TRBJ2-3, reads KAGVTQTPRYLIKTRGQQVTLSCSPISGHRSVSWYQQTPGQGLQFLFEYFSETQRNKGNFPGRFSGRQFSNSRSEMNVSTLELGDSALYLCASSPGGPTDTQYFGPGTRLTVL.

This chain uses TRBV5-6 with TRBJ2-1, with 7 bases that match TRBD2. The CDR3 is made up of 17 amino acids. CDR1 SGHDT and CDR2 YYEEEE come from the germline V gene. With V trimmed by 4 bases and J by 0 bases, 10 bases remained unmatched. The CDR3 region has the DNA TGTGCCAGCAGCCGTCGGGGCGGCGGGAGCTCCTACAATGAGCAGTTCTTC. Amino acids: CASSRRGGGSSYNEQFF.

The chain employs TRBV11-2 and TRBJ2-7; 9 bases are shared with TRBD2. This CDR3 is 17 amino acids long. Germline CDR1 SGHAT, CDR2 FQNNGV. Trimming cost V 0 bases and J 2 bases; bases outside gene matches: 8. The CDR3 DNA is TGTGCCAGCAGCTTAGACCCTCTTAGCGGGAGACCCTACGAGCAGTACTTC. Its translation is CASSLDPLSGRPYEQYF.

The V and J genes are TRBV4-1 and TRBJ2-6; TRBD1 matches 9 bases. This CDR3 is built from 19 residues. CDR1 and CDR2 (germline): MGHRA, YSYEKL. V lost 1 base, J lost 0 bases, and 7 bases stayed unmatched. The chain's CDR3 is CASSQGAGQGSSGANVLTF. CDR3 bases: TGCGCCAGCAGCCAAGGAGCCGGACAGGGGTCCTCTGGGGCCAACGTCCTGACTTTC.

The chain uses TRBV4-1 and TRBJ2-1, with 10 bases identical to TRBD2. V lost 0 bases and J lost 8; bases outside the gene matches: 7. The CDR3 spans 16 residues. CDR1 is MGHRA, CDR2 YSYEKL, per germline. CDR3 bases: TGCGCCAGCAGCCAAGATAAGGCTAGCGGGAGCTATGAGCAGTTCTTC. Translation: CASSQDKASGSYEQFF.

The chain couples TRBV25-1 to TRBJ2-1; D is unclear. This CDR3 spans 14 amino acids. Germline loops: CDR1 MGHDK, CDR2 SYGVNS. Trimming stripped 2 bases from V and 13 bases from J, with 18 bases between. CDR3 bases: TGTGCCAGCAGTGAAAATGAATCGGGTTTAGCTCAGTTCTTC. This translates into CASSENESGLAQFF.

The chain carries TRBV10-1 and TRBJ2-2; no definite D call. The germline V and J ends were trimmed by 5 bases and 7 bases, with 2 bases remaining between them. The germline CDR1 and CDR2 sequences are WNHNN and SYGVQD (reference sequence). This CDR3 has 10 residues. In DNA, the CDR3 is TGCGCCAGCAGTCTCGGGGAGCTGTTTTTT. Translation gives CASSLGELFF.

The chain couples TRBV28 to TRBJ1-2, with D possibly being TRBD1 (6 bases). The CDR3 has 14 amino acids. V lost 7 bases and J 8 bases, leaving 20 bases between the germline ends. Germline values: CDR1 MDHEN, CDR2 SYDVKM. The CDR3 bases are TGTGCCAGCACCTTCAGTGAGGGGGTAGAGGGCTACACCTTC. The encoded protein is CASTFSEGVEGYTF.

The gene calls are TRBV5-1 and TRBJ2-3, with 7 bases identical to TRBD2. Trimming at V came to 1 base and at J to 2 bases, leaving 10 bases not matched to a gene. The CDR3 contains 17 residues. Germline V lookup: CDR1 SGHRS, CDR2 YFSETQ. CDR3 bases: TGCGCCAGCAGCTTGACCACGTCAGGGAGGGACACAGATACGCAGTATTTT. Residues: CASSLTTSGRDTDTQYF.

The chain recombines TRBV25-1 with TRBJ2-2, with 9 bases that match TRBD1. V trimming: 1 base; J trimming: 4 bases; junction bases outside the gene matches: 7. The CDR3 extends over 17 amino acids. Germline V gives CDR1 MGHDK, CDR2 SYGVNS. CDR3 in DNA: TGTGCCAGCAGTGAATTCCCTCCGACAGGGGGCACCGGGGAGCTGTTTTTT. Translation: CASSEFPPTGGTGELFF.

V and J are TRBV2 and TRBJ1-2; 8 bases are a match to TRBD1. Germline V CDR1 and CDR2: SNHLY, FYNNEI. The J segment lost 4 bases and the V segment lost 7 bases, leaving 11 bases of the junction unmatched. This CDR3 is built from 15 residues. In DNA, the CDR3 is TGTGCCAGCACGGCGGGACAGGTTCTATTCTATGGCTACACCTTC. It is translated as CASTAGQVLFYGYTF.

In this sample, this clone turned up a few times. CDR3 in amino acids: CASSELSPQHF. CDR3 in DNA: TGTGCCAGCAGTGAACTCTCGCCCCAGCATTTT. The chain couples TRBV6-1 to TRBJ1-5; D gene unclear. Trimming removed 2 bases at V and 9 bases at J, with 5 bases between. This CDR3 has 11 residues. Germline V lookup: CDR1 MNHNS, CDR2 SASEGT.

This clone was counted a single time. V gene TRBV5-1 combines with J gene TRBJ2-7; 10 nucleotides line up with TRBD1. The CDR3 has 13 residues. Germline CDR1 is SGHRS and CDR2 is YFSETQ. The ends lost 5 bases at V and 4 bases at J; junction bases unmatched: 3. The CDR3 is CASRGQGDYEQYF. The CDR3 DNA reads TGCGCCAGCAGAGGACAGGGGGATTACGAGCAGTACTTC. The complete variable domain, with remaining parts taken from reference TRBV5-1 and TRBJ2-7, reads KAGVTQTPRYLIKTRGQQVTLSCSPISGHRSVSWYQQTPGQGLQFLFEYFSETQRNKGNFPGRFSGRQFSNSRSEMNVSTLELGDSALYLCASRGQGDYEQYFGPGTRLTVT.

The chain has TRBV5-1 and TRBJ2-7, with TRBD2 as a possible D gene (6 bases). Germline values: CDR1 SGHRS, CDR2 YFSETQ. The V and J ends lost 1 base and 1 base respectively, with 12 bases between them. The CDR3 runs to 15 residues. Here the CDR3 reads CASSLKADYSYEQYF. Written as DNA, the CDR3 is TGCGCCAGCAGCTTGAAGGCGGACTATTCCTACGAGCAGTACTTC.

As DNA, the CDR3 is TGCGCCAGCAGCCCTGTCCCCGGGGAGGGTCAGCCCCAGCATTTT. Its protein product is CASSPVPGEGQPQHF. The chain employs TRBV5-1 and TRBJ1-5, with D unclear. The CDR3 length is 15 residues. Germline V gives CDR1 SGHRS, CDR2 YFSETQ. V lost 4 bases, J lost 6 bases, and 17 bases lay in between. Drawing the rest from reference TRBV5-1 and TRBJ1-5, the complete variable domain is KAGVTQTPRYLIKTRGQQVTLSCSPISGHRSVSWYQQTPGQGLQFLFEYFSETQRNKGNFPGRFSGRQFSNSRSEMNVSTLELGDSALYLCASSPVPGEGQPQHFGDGTRLSIL.

The V gene is TRBV7-9, the J gene TRBJ2-7; no reliable D call. The CDR3 runs 13 residues. Germline CDR1 and CDR2: SEHNR and FQNEAQ (reference sequence). V was clipped by 7 bases and J by 4 bases, with 14 bases between them. CDR3 DNA sequence: TGTGCCAGCACCTCAAGCCCACCGTACGAGCAGTACTTC. Translated: CASTSSPPYEQYF. Complete variable domain (other parts from reference TRBV7-9 and TRBJ2-7): DTGVSQNPRHKITKRGQNVTFRCDPISEHNRLYWYRQTLGQGPEFLTYFQNEAQLEKSRLLSDRFSAERPKGSFSTLEIQRTEQGDSAMYLCASTSSPPYEQYFGPGTRLTVT.

As DNA, the CDR3 is TGCGCCAGCAGCTTGAGCGGCCACACTGAAGCTTTCTTT. It encodes CASSLSGHTEAFF. The chain joins TRBV5-1 to TRBJ1-1; no definite D call. Germline V gene lookup returns CDR1 SGHRS and CDR2 YFSETQ. Deletions cut 1 base from V and 3 bases from J, with 7 bases between. This CDR3 spans 13 amino acids.

The gene calls are TRBV28 and TRBJ2-2; 7 positions match TRBD1. V shed 3 bases, J shed 0 bases, and the junction held 4 bases outside the gene matches. The germline V gene encodes CDR1 MDHEN and CDR2 SYDVKM. The CDR3 covers 16 residues. The CDR3 protein is CASSLTGTANTGELFF. DNA of the CDR3: TGTGCCAGCAGTTTGACTGGGACAGCGAACACCGGGGAGCTGTTTTTT.

The chain has TRBV5-4 and TRBJ2-5; 10 bases match TRBD1. The germline gives CDR1 SGHNT, CDR2 YYREEE (reference sequence). The CDR3 has 14 residues. V lost 6 bases to trimming and J lost 4 bases; unmatched junction nucleotides: 6. The CDR3 coding sequence is TGTGCCAGCAATAAGGACAGGGGGACAGAGACCCAGTACTTC. It yields the protein CASNKDRGTETQYF. Complete variable domain (other parts from reference TRBV5-4 and TRBJ2-5): ETGVTQSPTHLIKTRGQQVTLRCSSQSGHNTVSWYQQALGQGPQFIFQYYREEENGRGNFPPRFSGLQFPNYSSELNVNALELDDSALYLCASNKDRGTETQYFGPGTRLLVL.

The chain joins TRBV27 to TRBJ2-7; 9 bases fit TRBD1. Germline V gene data show CDR1 as MNHEY and CDR2 as SMNVEV (reference sequence). Trimming took 5 bases from V and 2 from J; bases not matched to a gene: 10. The CDR3 is made up of 16 amino acids. The CDR3 bases are TGTGCCAGCAGTCCAACCGGGACAGGGTGGGCCTACGAGCAGTACTTC. This encodes CASSPTGTGWAYEQYF.

The rearrangement links TRBV5-1 to TRBJ2-3; 9 bases map to TRBD2. The trim removed 8 bases at V and 1 base at J, leaving 8 bases unmatched. Germline V gene sequence: CDR1 SGHRS, CDR2 YFSETQ. This CDR3 is built from 15 residues. The CDR3 sequence: CASRREGLGTDTQYF. The DNA of the CDR3 is TGCGCCAGTCGGCGGGAGGGGTTGGGCACAGATACGCAGTATTTT.

The V and J genes are TRBV28 and TRBJ2-7; the D gene is possibly TRBD2 (5 bases). The germline CDR1 and CDR2 sequences are MDHEN and SYDVKM. V gave up 3 bases and J gave up 0 bases, with 18 bases separating them. This CDR3 spans 17 amino acids. CDR3 nucleotide sequence: TGTGCCAGCAGTTTTTCTTTAGGGAGCGGCCCCTCCTACGAGCAGTACTTC. This translates into CASSFSLGSGPSYEQYF.

The chain uses TRBV18 and TRBJ2-5; D may be TRBD1 (5 bases). Trimming removed 2 bases at V and 3 bases at J, with 13 bases between. The CDR3 consists of 15 residues. The V gene's germline CDR1 is KGHSH and CDR2 LQKENI. This chain's CDR3 is CASSPDQGPEETQYF. The CDR3, as DNA: TGTGCCAGCTCACCAGATCAGGGCCCCGAAGAGACCCAGTACTTC.

The chain recombines TRBV5-1 with TRBJ2-1; 9 bases are a match to TRBD1. The CDR3 covers 20 residues. Germline V gives CDR1 SGHRS, CDR2 YFSETQ. V lost 5 bases to trimming and J lost 6 bases; unmatched junction nucleotides: 24. CDR3 DNA: TGCGCCAGCAGGCGACAGGGGGGTTCGGGGAAGGGTCTTGGGGGCAATGAGCAGTTCTTC. Protein sequence: CASRRQGGSGKGLGGNEQFF.

The rearrangement uses TRBV7-8 and TRBJ1-3, with D maybe TRBD1 (6 bases). The CDR3 extends over 17 amino acids. V was cut by 2 bases and J by 4 bases, with 18 bases left in between. Per germline, CDR1 SGHVS and CDR2 FQNEAQ. CDR3 sequence: CASSLSMRQAYGNTIYF. The CDR3 nucleotides read TGTGCCAGCAGCTTAAGCATGAGACAGGCCTACGGAAACACCATATATTTT.

This sequence joins TRBV2 and TRBJ2-7, with TRBD1 matching over 8 bases. Germline V gene data show CDR1 as SNHLY and CDR2 as FYNNEI. J gave up 6 bases and V 5 bases, and 3 bases lay outside the gene matches. The CDR3 totals 12 residues. The CDR3 coding sequence is TGTGCCAGCAGTCCGACAGGGGTCGAGCAGTACTTC. This sequence encodes CASSPTGVEQYF.

The chain is built from TRBV18 and TRBJ1-4; TRBD1 agrees at 7 bases. The germline CDR1 and CDR2 sequences are KGHSH and LQKENI. The CDR3 extends over 17 amino acids. The junction had 10 bases not matched to a gene; V was cut back by 2 bases and J by 4 bases. Written as DNA, the CDR3 is TGTGCCAGCTCACCAGGGCAGGGGGAGCAGTATAATGAAAAACTGTTTTTT. This encodes CASSPGQGEQYNEKLFF.

CDR3 protein: CASSLVENSYNEQFF. The CDR3, as DNA: TGTGCCAGCAGCTTGGTCGAGAATTCCTACAATGAGCAGTTCTTC. The genes are TRBV5-4 and TRBJ2-1, with D unresolved. Trimming stripped 0 bases from V and 1 base from J, with 8 bases between. Germline V gene lookup returns CDR1 SGHNT and CDR2 YYREEE (reference sequence). This CDR3 has 15 residues. Using reference TRBV5-4 and TRBJ2-1 for the parts outside the CDR3, the full variable domain is ETGVTQSPTHLIKTRGQQVTLRCSSQSGHNTVSWYQQALGQGPQFIFQYYREEENGRGNFPPRFSGLQFPNYSSELNVNALELDDSALYLCASSLVENSYNEQFFGPGTRLTVL.

This chain uses TRBV25-1 with TRBJ2-7; 13 bases are shared with TRBD2. The germline CDR1 and CDR2 sequences are MGHDK and SYGVNS. The CDR3 extends over 18 amino acids. Trimming took 3 bases from V and 4 from J; bases not matched to a gene: 12. CDR3 sequence (DNA): TGTGCCAGCAGTGACGGTGGACTAGCGGGAGAGTTAGGGTACGAGCAGTACTTC. Translated, it gives CASSDGGLAGELGYEQYF.